This TCR beta chain is from a study of shared clonotypes between healthy human individuals. Overall study results and limits: The naive CD4 repertoires of a few donors were compared, and roughly 5% of clonotypes were shared.

As regards this clone: Its antigen is not known.

TCRdb's copy holds only in-frame clones and misses some; the assay was immunoSEQ multiplex PCR. The table lists about 1.5 million clones, roughly 96% of them singletons. Germline CDR1 and CDR2: SGHRS and YFSETQ. This CDR3 is built from 14 residues. The V segment lost 0 bases and the J segment 12 bases; nucleotides outside the gene matches: 10. This chain connects TRBV5-1 to TRBJ2-7; 9 positions agree with TRBD1. The sequencing sample was made of naive CD4+ T cells sorted from blood. Specified subset: CD45RA+ positively selected. This receptor was obtained from a young man in good health. The DNA of the CDR3 is TGCGCCAGCAGCTTGGATGTGACAGGGGGAAAAAGGTACTTC. Residues: CASSLDVTGGKRYF.